The next 32 T cell receptor beta chains were all read from a single sample in a study of spatial heterogeneity in lung cancer (dated 2019 in TCRdb). Per the publication, the time point label means: blood at routine non-recurrence follow-up after resection. Receptor amplification or capture employed 5' RACE. Sequencer: NextSeq 500. The public reads were reprocessed in TCRdb via fastp at Q25 and MiXCR, keeping in-frame beta chains. Each record represents a unique CDR3 protein, reported with the most common genes and DNA among its rows. Across this sample there are 100,000 to 120,000 distinct CDR3 sequences, with approximately 10% seen only once. In total, the top ten clones hold roughly 26% of the sample. The sample here was PBMCs, taken at follow-up. Source of these receptors: a female donor with early-stage non-small cell lung cancer.

This chain joins TRBV10-3 and TRBJ2-1, with D perhaps matching TRBD2 (6 bases). CDR3 length: 14 residues. V was shortened by 6 bases and J by 5 bases, with 14 bases between the two germline ends. Germline lookup yields CDR1 ENHRY and CDR2 SYGVKD. The CDR3 here is CAISARSGHNEQFF. The DNA of the CDR3 is TGTGCCATCAGCGCACGTAGCGGACACAATGAGCAGTTCTTC.

The genes are TRBV28 and TRBJ2-7; TRBD2 aligns across 7 bases. The V gene's germline CDR1 is MDHEN and CDR2 SYDVKM. V lost 2 bases to trimming and J lost 1 base; unmatched junction nucleotides: 8. This CDR3 spans 16 amino acids. The CDR3 DNA is TGTGCCAGCAGTTTAACCGGGACTATCAAATCCTACGAGCAGTACTTC. It encodes CASSLTGTIKSYEQYF. Complete variable domain (other parts from reference TRBV28 and TRBJ2-7): DVKVTQSSRYLVKRTGEKVFLECVQDMDHENMFWYRQDPGLGLRLIYFSYDVKMKEKGDIPEGYSVSREKKERFSLILESASTNQTSMYLCASSLTGTIKSYEQYFGPGTRLTVT.

Ten or more counts support this clonotype. The V call is TRBV19, the J call TRBJ1-5; no clear D. In germline, CDR1 is LNHDA, CDR2 SQIVND (reference sequence). The CDR3 loop spans 13 amino acids. V gave up 0 bases and J gave up 4 bases, with 4 bases separating them. CDR3 loop: CASSIEENQPQHF. CDR3 bases: TGTGCCAGTAGTATAGAGGAGAATCAGCCCCAGCATTTT.

The chain uses TRBV18 and TRBJ1-1; D is unresolved. The V end was cut by 1 base, the J end by 1 base, with 10 bases between. Germline V gives CDR1 KGHSH, CDR2 LQKENI. The CDR3 loop spans 15 amino acids. DNA of the CDR3: TGTGCCAGCTCACCACAGGCACGGTCGAACACTGAAGCTTTCTTT. Amino acid sequence: CASSPQARSNTEAFF.

The J gene is TRBJ2-3, the V gene TRBV11-2; 12 bases map to TRBD2. Germline CDR1 is SGHAT and CDR2 is FQNNGV. V dropped 5 bases and J dropped 5; count of bases not matched to a gene: 8. This CDR3 spans 16 amino acids. CDR3: CASSRLTSGRKDTQYF. The CDR3, as DNA: TGTGCCAGCAGCCGCCTGACTAGCGGGAGAAAAGATACGCAGTATTTT. The full variable domain, in which reference TRBV11-2 and TRBJ2-3 provide the parts outside the CDR3, is EAGVAQSPRYKIIEKRQSVAFWCNPISGHATLYWYQQILGQGPKLLIQFQNNGVVDDSQLPKDRFSAERLKGVDSTLKIQPAKLEDSAVYLCASSRLTSGRKDTQYFGPGTRLTVL.

This clonotype was detected only a few times. V gene TRBV5-1 combines with J gene TRBJ1-5, with TRBD1 as a possible D gene (5 bases). The V gene's germline CDR1 is SGHRS and CDR2 YFSETQ. With 4 bases removed from V and 2 bases from J, the gap between germline ends came to 10 bases. The CDR3 totals 14 residues. CDR3 nucleotide sequence: TGCGCCAGCAGCCCGGACACAGGCAATCAGCCCCAGCATTTT. This translates into CASSPDTGNQPQHF.

This clonotype has just a few counts. CDR3 in DNA: TGTGCCACCAGTGATAAGGTCACCGGGGAGCTGTTTTTT. As protein: CATSDKVTGELFF. The chain carries TRBV24-1 and TRBJ2-2; D not resolved. CDR3 length: 13 residues. V was clipped by 3 bases and J by 4 bases, with 5 bases between them. Germline loops: CDR1 KGHDR, CDR2 SFDVKD.

This clonotype was seen a handful of times. V is TRBV6-1 and J is TRBJ2-1; D not certain. Germline CDR1 MNHNS, CDR2 SASEGT. The CDR3 extends over 14 amino acids. V was pared by 1 base and J by 0 bases, with 4 bases between. CDR3 sequence: CASSEVASYNEQFF. DNA for the CDR3: TGTGCCAGCAGTGAAGTGGCCTCCTACAATGAGCAGTTCTTC.

The chain employs TRBV10-1 and TRBJ2-3; D is unresolved. Germline CDR1 is WNHNN and CDR2 is SYGVQD (reference sequence). Deletions cut 3 bases from V and 2 bases from J, with 6 bases between. The CDR3 loop spans 13 amino acids. The CDR3 bases are TGCGCCAGCAGTGATGCCAACACAGATACGCAGTATTTT. Translation gives CASSDANTDTQYF.

This clonotype has only a few counts. The rearrangement links TRBV29-1 to TRBJ2-3, with 8 bases that match TRBD1. V shed 4 bases and J 4 bases; nucleotides not matched to a gene: 7. Per the germline V gene, CDR1 is SQVTM and CDR2 is ANQGSEA. The length of the CDR3 is 14 residues. The CDR3 protein is CSVGPGQGADTQYF. The CDR3 nucleotides read TGCAGCGTTGGCCCCGGACAGGGCGCAGATACGCAGTATTTT.

The table lists this clonotype with a few counts. V usage is TRBV12-3 or TRBV12-4 and J usage is TRBJ2-1; 7 nucleotides agree with TRBD1. V shed 5 bases, J shed 10 bases, and the junction held 8 bases outside the gene matches. This CDR3 contains 13 residues. In nucleotides, the CDR3 is TGTGCCAGCAGTGGACAGGTCTACGGGGAGCAGTTCTTC. Its translation is CASSGQVYGEQFF.

The CDR3 nucleotides read TGTGCCAGCAGCTCTAGGCAAAACCCCACAGATACGCAGTATTTT. This encodes CASSSRQNPTDTQYF. The chain is built from TRBV5-4 and TRBJ2-3, with D hard to call. Germline assignment: CDR1 SGHNT and CDR2 YYREEE (reference sequence). V lost 3 bases to trimming and J lost 2 bases, with 13 bases between them. The CDR3 contains 15 residues.

This clonotype was detected many times. The chain combines TRBV7-9 with TRBJ2-3; perhaps D is TRBD1 or TRBD2 (5 bases each). V lost 11 bases and J lost 5, with 17 bases in between. The CDR3 loop spans 13 amino acids. CDR1 and CDR2 (germline): SEHNR, FQNEAQ (reference sequence). In DNA, the CDR3 is TGTGCCGGCGCCGGTGGGGCGGGAGATACGCAGTATTTT. Protein product: CAGAGGAGDTQYF.

This clonotype was found a few times. The chain links TRBV29-1 to TRBJ1-1; 7 bases are shared with TRBD1. Germline CDR1 is SQVTM and CDR2 is ANQGSEA. After removal of 5 bases from V and 1 base from J, the junction contained 7 bases not matched to a gene. The CDR3 has 14 amino acids. CDR3 nucleotide sequence: TGCAGCGTTAGAGGCGACAGGGCGAACACTGAAGCTTTCTTT. This gives the protein CSVRGDRANTEAFF.

This rearrangement joins TRBV5-4 to TRBJ2-7; 7 bases fit TRBD1. The CDR3 totals 14 residues. Germline V gene data show CDR1 as SGHNT and CDR2 as YYREEE (reference sequence). V lost 2 bases to trimming and J lost 2 bases; unmatched junction nucleotides: 4. The chain's CDR3 is CASSFGTETYEQYV. CDR3 nucleotide sequence: TGTGCCAGCAGCTTCGGGACAGAGACCTACGAGCAGTACGTC.

This clonotype has a count of ten or more. The chain is built from TRBV5-1 and TRBJ2-6; D unresolved. In germline, CDR1 is SGHRS, CDR2 YFSETQ. Deletions cut 4 bases from V and 3 bases from J, with 5 bases between. This CDR3 has 13 amino acids. The CDR3, as DNA: TGCGCCAGCAGCGTCGGTGGGGCCAACGTCCTGACTTTC. Translated: CASSVGGANVLTF.

This clonotype was detected a few times. The chain recombines TRBV2 with TRBJ2-1; a weak D match, TRBD2 (5 bases). The CDR3 loop spans 14 amino acids. In germline, CDR1 is SNHLY, CDR2 FYNNEI. Trimming pared 4 bases from V and 5 bases from J, leaving 12 bases between. In nucleotides, the CDR3 is TGTGCCAGCAGTGCGAGGACTGGCAACAATGAGCAGTTCTTC. Translating it yields CASSARTGNNEQFF.

The chain joins TRBV18 to TRBJ2-5; TRBD1 matches at 9 bases. The CDR3 loop spans 16 amino acids. Germline CDR1 and CDR2: KGHSH and LQKENI. Trimming removed 0 bases from V and 5 bases from J; junction bases left unmatched: 7. CDR3 DNA: TGTGCCAGCTCACCACCAGGGACAGGGAAATTGGAGACCCAGTACTTC. Protein: CASSPPGTGKLETQYF.

The V gene is TRBV12-3 or TRBV12-4, the J gene TRBJ2-7, with D possibly matching TRBD1 (6 bases). The CDR3 has 14 amino acids. V was pared by 6 bases and J by 2 bases, with 14 bases between. The CDR3 DNA sequence: TGTGCCAGCAGCAGGGACACAGATCCCTACGAGCAGTACGTC. Translated: CASSRDTDPYEQYV.

This clonotype showed up just a few times. V is TRBV7-2 and J is TRBJ2-1; the match to TRBD2 covers 8 bases. This CDR3 has 15 amino acids. Germline V gives CDR1 SGHTA, CDR2 FQGNSA. The trim removed 6 bases at V and 1 base at J, leaving 5 bases unmatched. The CDR3 DNA reads TGTGCCAGCAGTCTGACTAGCGCATCCTACAATGAGCAGTTCTTC. This translates into CASSLTSASYNEQFF.

The rearrangement uses TRBV18 and TRBJ2-2, with TRBD2 identical over 7 bases. The CDR3 is 17 amino acids. Germline-derived CDR1 and CDR2 are KGHSH and LQKENI. The J segment lost 5 bases and the V segment lost 0 bases, leaving 9 bases of the junction unmatched. The CDR3 region has the DNA TGTGCCAGCTCACCACCGGCCAGCGGGACTATTACCGGGGAGCTGTTTTTT. Translation: CASSPPASGTITGELFF. Looking up the rest from reference TRBV18 and TRBJ2-2 gives the full variable domain: NAGVMQNPRHLVRRRGQEARLRCSPMKGHSHVYWYRQLPEEGLKFMVYLQKENIIDESGMPKERFSAEFPKEGPSILRIQQVVRGDSAAYFCASSPPASGTITGELFFGEGSRLTVL.

This clonotype was observed a few times. This rearrangement joins TRBV12-3 or TRBV12-4 to TRBJ1-4; possible D gene TRBD1, 6 bases. The CDR3 extends over 15 amino acids. The ends were cut back, 5 bases at V and 8 bases at J, with 18 bases in the middle. The CDR3 loop is CASSPPPGVIEKLFF. The CDR3 DNA reads TGTGCCAGCAGTCCCCCGCCAGGGGTAATCGAAAAACTGTTTTTT.

A few counts support this clonotype. The chain links TRBV20-1 to TRBJ1-1; maybe TRBD1 (5 bases). The germline V and J ends were trimmed by 0 bases and 5 bases, with 16 bases remaining between them. Germline-derived CDR1 and CDR2 are DFQATT and SNEGSKA (reference sequence). The CDR3 runs to 15 residues. This CDR3 reads CSARDIAGRRTEAFF. DNA of the CDR3: TGCAGTGCTAGAGATATAGCAGGGAGGAGAACTGAAGCTTTCTTT.

This clonotype was seen repeatedly, ten times or more. This chain connects TRBV7-9 to TRBJ2-1, with 16 bases that match TRBD2. The CDR3 has 17 residues. V lost 5 bases to trimming and J lost 9 bases; unmatched junction nucleotides: 10. The germline CDR1 and CDR2 sequences are SEHNR and FQNEAQ (reference sequence). The CDR3 protein is CASSAETGTSGRAEQFF. CDR3 coding DNA: TGTGCCAGCAGCGCCGAAACCGGGACTAGCGGGAGGGCTGAGCAGTTCTTC.

This chain joins TRBV7-9 and TRBJ1-1; D uncertain. The CDR3 has 13 amino acids. V lost 5 bases and J lost 3, with 10 bases in between. Germline V CDR1 and CDR2: SEHNR, FQNEAQ (reference sequence). CDR3: CASSDRGDTEAFF. The CDR3 region has the DNA TGTGCCAGCAGCGATCGTGGGGACACTGAAGCTTTCTTT.

J is TRBJ2-3 and V is TRBV12-3 or TRBV12-4; 10 bases are a match to TRBD2. The CDR3 is 15 amino acids. With 3 bases clipped from V and 6 bases from J, the junction kept 6 bases outside the gene matches. The CDR3 loop reads CASSFFLAGVDTQYF. The DNA of the CDR3 is TGTGCCAGCAGTTTTTTCCTAGCGGGAGTGGATACGCAGTATTTT.

This clonotype has at least ten counts. The chain is built from TRBV18 and TRBJ2-1, with D perhaps TRBD2 (5 bases). Trimming took off 1 base at V and 2 bases at J, with 12 bases between the two ends. Looked up from germline, CDR1 is KGHSH and CDR2 is LQKENI. The CDR3 contains 16 residues. The CDR3 DNA reads TGTGCCAGCTCACCACGGTTAGACGGGACCTACAATGAGCAGTTCTTC. Its protein product is CASSPRLDGTYNEQFF.

V usage is TRBV3-1 and J usage is TRBJ2-7; 7 bases are shared with TRBD1. Germline CDR1 LGHDT, CDR2 YNNKEL (reference sequence). V lost 3 bases and J lost 3; bases outside the gene matches: 8. This CDR3 has 15 residues. CDR3 sequence reads: CASSQAQGTYYEQYF. DNA for the CDR3: TGTGCCAGCAGCCAGGCACAGGGGACATACTACGAGCAGTACTTC.

This clonotype has ten or more counts. The chain combines TRBV29-1 with TRBJ2-5; TRBD1 matches at 10 bases. The J segment lost 5 bases and the V segment lost 1 base, leaving 7 bases of the junction unmatched. The germline gives CDR1 SQVTM, CDR2 ANQGSEA. This CDR3 is built from 15 residues. The CDR3 sequence: CSVEGGQGQVETQYF. The DNA of the CDR3 is TGCAGCGTTGAAGGGGGACAGGGGCAAGTGGAGACCCAGTACTTC.

In this sample, this clonotype turned up a few times. This chain joins TRBV3-1 and TRBJ1-2; D call uncertain. The V end lost 6 bases, the J end lost 7 bases, and 15 bases lay between the germline ends. The CDR3 contains 13 residues. In germline, CDR1 is LGHDT, CDR2 YNNKEL (reference sequence). CDR3 nucleotides: TGTGCCAGCAGTGGGGAAACTATGGCTGGCTACACCTTC. It yields the protein CASSGETMAGYTF. The variable domain in full, completed from reference TRBV3-1 and TRBJ1-2, reads DTAVSQTPKYLVTQMGNDKSIKCEQNLGHDTMYWYKQDSKKFLKIMFSYNNKELIINETVPNRFSPKSPDKAHLNLHINSLELGDSAVYFCASSGETMAGYTFGSGTRLTVV.

V usage is TRBV27 and J usage is TRBJ1-1, with D tentatively TRBD1 (6 bases). V dropped 3 bases and J dropped 3 bases, with 11 bases sitting between them. The CDR3 length is 14 residues. Germline V lookup: CDR1 MNHEY, CDR2 SMNVEV (reference sequence). The CDR3 DNA is TGTGCCAGCAGTTTCCGGGACATCGACACTGAAGCTTTCTTT. Translation: CASSFRDIDTEAFF.

V and J are TRBV20-1 and TRBJ1-5, with D perhaps matching TRBD1 (6 bases). The germline V gene has CDR1 DFQATT and CDR2 SNEGSKA (reference sequence). V lost 8 bases and J lost 0, with 14 bases in between. This CDR3 spans 14 amino acids. The CDR3 DNA reads as TGCAGTTTCGGGACACACAATAGCAATCAGCCCCAGCATTTT. It codes for CSFGTHNSNQPQHF.